This TCR beta chain came from a study of tumor-infiltrating lymphocytes in primary liver carcinoma. About the study: Stage T1-T3 N0M0 and a size of about 4 to 11 cm characterized the tumors. Regarding the study as a whole: Presence in all five tumor regions was observed for only about 8-24% of top clones. Pairs of tumor regions overlapped more than tumor-adjacent and tumor-blood pairs did. Tumors had a significantly higher top-250-clone fraction than blood (p = 0.039).

This clonotype was counted at least ten times. The antigen remains unidentified. Using a constant-region primer together with ProtoScript II reverse transcriptase, TCR beta cDNA was made from 450 to 600 ng of total RNA. Nested multiplex PCR, run for three rounds with slightly modified ARM-PCR, yielded TCR beta libraries. Amplification in the first two PCR rounds was performed using TRBV1-TRBV30 forward primers and a C-beta reverse primer for 10 cycles each. One entry per CDR3 protein, called by TCRdb with MiXCR from the multiplex PCR reads. The data contain 40,000 to 60,000 distinct CDR3 sequences, just over 70% of them singletons. V lost 7 bases, J lost 4 bases, and 9 bases lay in between. This CDR3 comprises 11 residues. Germline V gene sequence: CDR1 SQVTM, CDR2 ANQGSEA. The approximately 17-32 mg bulk tissue piece was not sorted before simultaneous RNA and DNA extraction.

The sample taken for sequencing was liver tumor tissue from sampling region 5. Subset here: tumor region T5, tumor centre. This receptor was identified in a man aged 40-50 years with primary liver carcinoma and hepatitis B virus infection. This sequence joins TRBV29-1 and TRBJ2-3; D ambiguous. CDR3 nucleotide sequence: TGCAGCGCCCTGGATGCAGATACGCAGTATTTT. The encoded protein is CSALDADTQYF.